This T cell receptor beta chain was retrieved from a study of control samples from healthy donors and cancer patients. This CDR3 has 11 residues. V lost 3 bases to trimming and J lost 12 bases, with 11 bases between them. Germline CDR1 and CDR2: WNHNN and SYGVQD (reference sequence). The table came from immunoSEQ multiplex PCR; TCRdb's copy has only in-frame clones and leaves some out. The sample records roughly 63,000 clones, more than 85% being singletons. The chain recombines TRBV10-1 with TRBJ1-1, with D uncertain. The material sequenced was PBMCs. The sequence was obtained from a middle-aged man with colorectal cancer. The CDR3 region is CASSDGRETFF. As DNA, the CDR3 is TGCGCCAGCAGTGATGGTCGGGAGACTTTCTTT.